The table lists the clone carrying this TCR beta chain with many counts. Antigen: not known. These data originate in a study of CD8 T cells in ankylosing spondylitis. Preparation of TCR beta libraries was done by quantitative 5'-RACE with molecular barcodes. MiXCR, run by TCRdb on the 5' RACE reads, gives a single entry per CDR3 protein. The sample contains 330,000 or so distinct CDR3 sequences, approximately 8.2% of which appear only once. Study conclusions and caveats: Clones linked to disease were reported to show significant enrichment in matched ankylosing spondylitis synovial fluid. A motif in TCR beta, a set of about 8 highly homologous variants, appeared characteristic of ankylosing spondylitis blood. CD8+ disease-linked clones were present at relatively low frequencies in blood. In reactive arthritis synovial fluid and blood, some motif variants had been reported before.

Specimen: blood, either unsorted or a sorted T cell fraction (not recorded which). The receptor was derived from a male donor with ankylosing spondylitis.

CDR3: CSAGPRNTDTQYF. The CDR3 DNA is TGCAGCGCTGGCCCCAGGAACACAGATACGCAGTATTTT. The chain links TRBV29-1 to TRBJ2-3, with D hard to call. This CDR3 contains 13 residues. CDR1 and CDR2 from the germline V gene are SQVTM and ANQGSEA. V was shortened by 7 bases and J by 2 bases, with 13 bases between the two germline ends.